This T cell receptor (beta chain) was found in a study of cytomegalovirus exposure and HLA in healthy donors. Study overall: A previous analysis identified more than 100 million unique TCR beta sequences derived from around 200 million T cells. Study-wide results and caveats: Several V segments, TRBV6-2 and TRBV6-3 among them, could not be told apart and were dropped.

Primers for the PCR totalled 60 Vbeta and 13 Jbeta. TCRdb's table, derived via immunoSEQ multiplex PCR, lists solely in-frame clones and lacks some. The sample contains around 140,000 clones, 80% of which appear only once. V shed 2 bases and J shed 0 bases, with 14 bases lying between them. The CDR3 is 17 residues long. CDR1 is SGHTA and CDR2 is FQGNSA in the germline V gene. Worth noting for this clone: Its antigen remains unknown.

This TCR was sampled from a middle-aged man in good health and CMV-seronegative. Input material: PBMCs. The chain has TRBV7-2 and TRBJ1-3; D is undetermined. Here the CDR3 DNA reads TGTGCCAGCAGCTTAATCTTAGGCAGGCGCTCTGGAAACACCATATATTTT. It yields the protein CASSLILGRRSGNTIYF.